One and the same sample provided the 17 T cell receptor beta chains below, sequenced in a study of shared clonotypes between healthy human individuals (TCRdb year 2020). Library creation used the immunoSEQ multiplex PCR assay. TCRdb holds this immuneACCESS table with in-frame rearrangements only. Some clones are missing; in checked studies, unresolved V genes explain under half, and the rest has no known cause. The sample table lists about 990,000 clones, about four fifths of them with a count of one. The ten largest clones add up to 0.61% of the sample. Sequencing was carried out using memory CD4+ T cells from PBMCs. The cell subset or site label here, explained by the study, means: CD45RA-negative fraction. Source of these receptors: a man between 18 and 35 years old in good health. Some clones in this sample may be carry-over from other donors' samples.

The rearrangement joins TRBV6-1 to TRBJ1-2; D uncertain. V gave up 1 base and J gave up 2 bases, with 14 bases separating them. Germline CDR1 MNHNS, CDR2 SASEGT. The CDR3 has 16 residues. The chain's CDR3 is CASSEGSGKLNYGYTF. CDR3 sequence (DNA): TGTGCCAGCAGTGAAGGGTCAGGTAAATTAAACTATGGCTACACCTTC.

CDR3 nucleotide sequence: TGTGCCAGCAGCCCCCAAGGGGAGGGAGAGACCCAGTACTTC. Protein product: CASSPQGEGETQYF. The rearrangement uses TRBV7-2 and TRBJ2-5, with 7 bases fitting TRBD2. The V gene end was trimmed by 5 bases and the J gene end by 4 bases; junction bases not matched to a gene: 7. CDR3 length: 14 residues. The germline CDR1 and CDR2 sequences are SGHTA and FQGNSA.

V is TRBV18 and J is TRBJ2-6; 7 nucleotides align to TRBD2. With 3 bases clipped from V and 0 bases from J, the junction kept 11 bases outside the gene matches. The CDR3 contains 19 residues. Looked up from germline, CDR1 is KGHSH and CDR2 is LQKENI. The CDR3, as DNA: TGTGCCAGCTCACCCTCACTAGCGAGAGAAAACTCTGGGGCCAACGTCCTGACTTTC. Translation: CASSPSLARENSGANVLTF.

Only a few counts were recorded for this clone. The chain couples TRBV9 to TRBJ2-3; D may be TRBD1 (6 bases). CDR1 SGDLS and CDR2 YYNGEE come from the germline V gene. CDR3 length: 15 amino acids. V lost 2 bases and J 1 base, leaving 11 bases between the germline ends. The chain's CDR3 is CASSVGNRGTDTQYF. CDR3 nucleotide sequence: TGTGCCAGCAGCGTGGGGAACAGGGGCACAGATACGCAGTATTTT.

This sequence joins TRBV11-1 and TRBJ2-2; D gene ambiguous. V was trimmed by 8 bases and J by 0 bases, leaving 7 bases between them. The CDR3 is made up of 13 amino acids. Germline values: CDR1 SGHAT, CDR2 FQDESV (reference sequence). As DNA, the CDR3 is TGTGCCAGCGGATTTGCGAACACCGGGGAGCTGTTTTTT. This sequence encodes CASGFANTGELFF.

This rearrangement joins TRBV7-2 to TRBJ2-1; D remains unclear. The CDR3 has 13 amino acids. Trimming left V 7 bases short and J 5 bases short, with 12 bases between. Germline values: CDR1 SGHTA, CDR2 FQGNSA. The CDR3 sequence: CASTVNWNNEQFF. Here the CDR3 DNA reads TGTGCCAGCACCGTAAACTGGAACAATGAGCAGTTCTTC.

The chain uses TRBV19 and TRBJ1-1; D unresolved. This CDR3 is 14 amino acids long. V was clipped by 2 bases and J by 3 bases, with 10 bases between them. Germline-derived CDR1 and CDR2 are LNHDA and SQIVND (reference sequence). Here the CDR3 reads CASSIRGFDTEAFF. In DNA, the CDR3 is TGTGCCAGTAGTATACGCGGGTTTGACACTGAAGCTTTCTTT.

CDR3 nucleotide sequence: TGCGCCAGCAGCTTGACCCTGGGGGGAGCCCCGGAGACCCAGTACTTC. The encoded protein is CASSLTLGGAPETQYF. V and J are TRBV5-1 and TRBJ2-5; tentative D call: TRBD2 (6 bases). The CDR3 has 16 amino acids. Trimming removed 1 base at V and 5 bases at J, with 18 bases between. Germline V lookup: CDR1 SGHRS, CDR2 YFSETQ. The full variable domain, in which reference TRBV5-1 and TRBJ2-5 provide the parts outside the CDR3, is KAGVTQTPRYLIKTRGQQVTLSCSPISGHRSVSWYQQTPGQGLQFLFEYFSETQRNKGNFPGRFSGRQFSNSRSEMNVSTLELGDSALYLCASSLTLGGAPETQYFGPGTRLLVL.

V and J are TRBV6-5 and TRBJ2-7, with no clear D. CDR1 is MNHEY, CDR2 SVGAGI, per germline. V was pared by 2 bases and J by 6 bases, with 11 bases between. The CDR3 sequence is 13 residues long. In DNA, the CDR3 is TGTGCCAGCAGTTACCCCCCCAGCCCCGAGCAGTACTTC. Encoded protein: CASSYPPSPEQYF.

The chain links TRBV6-6 to TRBJ1-2; D call uncertain. The CDR3 is 13 residues long. V lost 6 bases and J lost 2, with 10 bases in between. CDR1 is MNHNY and CDR2 is SVGAGI in the germline V gene (reference sequence). The CDR3 bases are TGTGCCAGCAGCCGTTCCCAGAACTATGGCTACACCTTC. Amino acids: CASSRSQNYGYTF.

The V and J genes are TRBV5-4 and TRBJ2-7, with TRBD2 matching 7 bases. The CDR3 length is 15 residues. Per germline, CDR1 SGHNT and CDR2 YYREEE (reference sequence). V shed 6 bases and J 6 bases; nucleotides not matched to a gene: 15. For the CDR3, the DNA is TGTGCCAGCACCCCGACGGGAGGTATCTCATCCGAGCAGTACTTC. Its translation is CASTPTGGISSEQYF.

V gene TRBV5-1 combines with J gene TRBJ1-2, with 10 nucleotides matching TRBD1. The CDR3 is 17 amino acids. Losses at the gene ends were 2 bases for V and 3 bases for J; bases not matched to a gene: 10. In germline, CDR1 is SGHRS, CDR2 YFSETQ. CDR3 region: CASSFRDRGGRDYGYTF. In DNA, the CDR3 is TGCGCCAGCAGCTTCCGGGACAGGGGAGGCCGGGACTATGGCTACACCTTC.

The gene calls are TRBV15 and TRBJ2-5; TRBD1 matches at 8 bases. Gene TRBJ2-7 matches the end of the DNA better, so the J call may be wrong. This CDR3 is built from 17 residues. Per the germline V gene, CDR1 is LNHNV and CDR2 is YYDKDF (reference sequence). The CDR3 loop reads CATSRGAAGGFNYEQYF. The CDR3 DNA is TGTGCCACCAGCAGAGGGGCGGCAGGGGGCTTCAACTACGAGCAGTACTTC.

The chain joins TRBV4-2 to TRBJ2-7, with 7 nucleotides matching TRBD2. Germline trimming cut 1 base from V and 0 bases from J; bases unmatched to any gene: 3. This CDR3 comprises 15 residues. CDR1 is LGHNA and CDR2 is YNFKEQ in the germline V gene. DNA for the CDR3: TGTGCCAGCAGCCAAGGAGGGGACTACTCCTACGAGCAGTACTTC. Protein: CASSQGGDYSYEQYF.

The chain has TRBV5-6 and TRBJ1-4; D possibly corresponds to TRBD1 (6 bases). The germline CDR1 and CDR2 sequences are SGHDT and YYEEEE. V was clipped by 6 bases and J by 7 bases, with 19 bases between them. The CDR3 covers 15 residues. For the CDR3, the DNA is TGTGCCAGCACCTTTAATACGGGGGCGGGTGAAAAACTGTTTTTT. Its translation: CASTFNTGAGEKLFF.

The rearrangement joins TRBV6-1 to TRBJ1-6; unclear D gene. The germline V and J ends were trimmed by 5 bases and 7 bases, with 12 bases remaining between them. The CDR3 extends over 14 amino acids. Germline CDR1 and CDR2: MNHNS and SASEGT. The CDR3 loop is CASSWSQSNSPLHF. The CDR3 nucleotides are TGTGCCAGCAGTTGGTCACAGAGCAATTCACCCCTCCACTTT.

The chain employs TRBV7-6 and TRBJ2-7; no clear D gene. There are 15 residues in the CDR3. V gave up 1 base and J gave up 5 bases, with 15 bases separating them. Germline V gene lookup returns CDR1 SGHVS and CDR2 FNYEAQ. In DNA, the CDR3 is TGTGCCAGCAGCTTAGGGTCGATAGAACAGAACGAGCAGTACTTC. Translation: CASSLGSIEQNEQYF.